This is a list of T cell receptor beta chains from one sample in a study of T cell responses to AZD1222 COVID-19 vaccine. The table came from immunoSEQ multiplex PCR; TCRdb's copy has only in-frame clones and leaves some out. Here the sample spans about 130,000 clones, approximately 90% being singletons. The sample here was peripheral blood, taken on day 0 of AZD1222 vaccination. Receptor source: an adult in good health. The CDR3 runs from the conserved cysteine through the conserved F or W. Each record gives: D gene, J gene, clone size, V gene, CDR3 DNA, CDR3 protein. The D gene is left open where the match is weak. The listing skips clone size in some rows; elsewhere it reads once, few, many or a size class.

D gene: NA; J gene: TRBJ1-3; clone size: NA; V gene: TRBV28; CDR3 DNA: TGTGCCAGCAGTGGCCACAGCCGGTCCTCTGGAAACACCATATATTTT; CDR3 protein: CASSGHSRSSGNTIYF
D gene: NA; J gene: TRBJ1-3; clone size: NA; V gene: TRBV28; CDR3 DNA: TGTGCCAGCAGTTTGGCCATAGGAAACACCATATATTTT; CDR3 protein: CASSLAIGNTIYF
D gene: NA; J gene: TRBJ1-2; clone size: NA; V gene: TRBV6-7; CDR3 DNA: TGTGCCAGCAGCATAAGGGACTGCGCCTACTATGGCTACACCTTC; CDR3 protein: CASSIRDCAYYGYTF
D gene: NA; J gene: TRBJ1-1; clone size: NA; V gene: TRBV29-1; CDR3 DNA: TGCAGCGTTGCCCGGACGGATTACACTGAAGCTTTCTTT; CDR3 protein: CSVARTDYTEAFF
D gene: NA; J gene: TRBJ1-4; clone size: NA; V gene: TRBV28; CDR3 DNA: TGTGCCAGCAGTCCGCCAGGGCGGGGGATATTTTCTTATGAAAAACTGTTTTTT; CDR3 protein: CASSPPGRGIFSYEKLFF
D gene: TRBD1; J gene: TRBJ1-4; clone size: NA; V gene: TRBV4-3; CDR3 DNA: TGCGCCAGCAGCCAAGATGACAGGGAGGTCACTAATGAAAAACTGTTTTTT; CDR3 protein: CASSQDDREVTNEKLFF
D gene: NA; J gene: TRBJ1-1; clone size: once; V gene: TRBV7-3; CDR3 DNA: TGTGCCAGCAGCTTAAGTCCGGGAACCACTGAAGCTTTCTTT; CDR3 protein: CASSLSPGTTEAFF
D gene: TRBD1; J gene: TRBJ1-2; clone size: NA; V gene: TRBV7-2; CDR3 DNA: TGTGCCAGCAGCTTATCCCGAACCGGGACAGGCGTCACCTTC; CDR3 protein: CASSLSRTGTGVTF
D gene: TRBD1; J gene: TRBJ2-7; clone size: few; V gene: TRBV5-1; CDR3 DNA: TGCGCCAGCAGCTTGAGTGGACAGGGGATAGACGAGCAGTACTTC; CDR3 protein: CASSLSGQGIDEQYF
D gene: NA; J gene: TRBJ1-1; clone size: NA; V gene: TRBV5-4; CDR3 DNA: TGTGCCAGCAGCTTGTCAACAGGGCCTGAAGCTTTCTTT; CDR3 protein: CASSLSTGPEAFF
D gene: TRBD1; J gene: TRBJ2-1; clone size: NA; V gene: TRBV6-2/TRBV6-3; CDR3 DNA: TGTGCCAGCAGTTACTCGAAACACACAGGGGGCCCCTACAATGAGCAGTTCTTC; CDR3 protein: CASSYSKHTGGPYNEQFF
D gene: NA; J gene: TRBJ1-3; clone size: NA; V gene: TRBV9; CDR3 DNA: TGTGCCAGCAGCGGTGGAAACACCATATATTTT; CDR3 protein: CASSGGNTIYF
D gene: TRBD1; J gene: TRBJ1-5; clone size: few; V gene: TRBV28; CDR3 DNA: TGTGCCAGCAGTCTGGACAGGGGGATTCAGCCCCAGCATTTT; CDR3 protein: CASSLDRGIQPQHF
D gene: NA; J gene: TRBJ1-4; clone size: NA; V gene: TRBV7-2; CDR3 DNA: TGTGCCAGCAGCTTCTCACGTCGGGAGAGACTTCGGGCTAATGAAAAACTGTTTTTT; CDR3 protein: CASSFSRRERLRANEKLFF
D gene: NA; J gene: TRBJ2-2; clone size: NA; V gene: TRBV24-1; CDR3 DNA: TGTGCCACCAGTGAAGATGGACTCACGAACACCGGGGAGCTGTTTTTT; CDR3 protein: CATSEDGLTNTGELFF